Listed below are T cell receptor beta chains from one sample, sequenced in a study of cytomegalovirus exposure and HLA in healthy donors. The method was immunoSEQ multiplex PCR; TCRdb's version includes in-frame clones alone and lacks a portion of them. The sample includes under 150,000 clones, about 87% of them seen just once. The source material was PBMCs. The receptors here all came from a man between 18 and 35 years old in good health and CMV-seropositive. Both conserved end residues are part of each CDR3. The D gene is left open where the match is weak. A row's size may be missing; if present it is once, few, many or a size class.

TRBJ2-7 | NA | 14 | TRBV27 | TRBD2 | TGTGCCAGCAGATCAAGGACTAGCGGGGACGAGCAGTACTTC | CASRSRTSGDEQYF
TRBJ2-5 | NA | 15 | TRBV11-2 | NA | TGTGCCAGCAGCTTAGGAGGAGACCGCTTTGTCCCCCAGTACTTC | CASSLGGDRFVPQYF
TRBJ1-1 | few | 13 | TRBV19 | NA | TGTGCCAGTCGGGATCTAAAGGACACTGAAGCTTTCTTT | CASRDLKDTEAFF
TRBJ1-1 | NA | 11 | TRBV29-1 | TRBD1 | TGCAGCGGACAGGGACTAGGTGAAGCTTTCTTT | CSGQGLGEAFF
TRBJ2-2 | once | 16 | TRBV11-2 | TRBD2 | TGTGCCAGCAGCTTGGGCCGAAGCGGGGGTGCCGGGGAGCTGTTTTTT | CASSLGRSGGAGELFF
TRBJ1-2 | NA | 13 | TRBV30 | NA | TGTGCCTGGGCCCTACAGGCGAACTATGGCTACACCTTC | CAWALQANYGYTF
TRBJ2-2 | NA | 16 | TRBV7-9 | TRBD2 | TGTGCCAGCAGCAGACGGACTAGCACGAACACCGGGGAGCTGTTTTTT | CASSRRTSTNTGELFF
TRBJ2-1 | many | 13 | TRBV10-1 | TRBD2 | TGCGCCAGCAGTGAGTCAGCGGGGAATGAGCAGTTCTTC | CASSESAGNEQFF
TRBJ1-2 | NA | 13 | TRBV29-1 | NA | TGCAGCGTTGAAGAACTAGGGTCCTATGGCTACACCTTC | CSVEELGSYGYTF
TRBJ2-7 | once | 15 | TRBV5-8 | TRBD1 | TGTGCCAGCAGTCCCCACAGGGGGGTTCCTACGAGGCAGTACTTC | CASSPHRGVPTRQYF
TRBJ2-7 | NA | 12 | TRBV5-1 | NA | TGCGCCAGCAGCCCACGGGACTACGAGCAGTACTTC | CASSPRDYEQYF
TRBJ2-1 | NA | 16 | TRBV6-5 | NA | TGTGCCAGCAGTTACTCGATGGCTCAGGGCTACAATGAGCAGTTCTTC | CASSYSMAQGYNEQFF
TRBJ1-1 | NA | 15 | TRBV6-1 | NA | TGTGCCAGCAGGAATATGGGTAGGACAGCGCTGAGAGCTTTCTTT | CASRNMGRTALRAFF
TRBJ2-1 | NA | 13 | TRBV18 | TRBD1 | TGTGCCAGCTCACCACTTTGGACAGGGGTGCAGTTCTTC | CASSPLWTGVQFF
TRBJ2-7 | NA | 15 | TRBV29-1 | TRBD1 | TGCAGCGTTCGCTGGCAGGGGGCGACCTCCTACGAGCAGTACTTC | CSVRWQGATSYEQYF
TRBJ2-5 | NA | 16 | TRBV5-5 | TRBD2 | TGTGCCAGCAGCCCCGGGGTAGCGGGGGTCCAAGAGACCCAGTACTTC | CASSPGVAGVQETQYF
TRBJ2-2 | NA | 15 | TRBV6-5 | NA | TGTGCCAGCATCAGGGAACAGGGCTTAACCGGGGAGCTGTTTTTT | CASIREQGLTGELFF
TRBJ1-1 | NA | 14 | TRBV7-8 | NA | TGTGCCAGCAGCCGACAGCCGATGAACACTGAAGCTTTCTTT | CASSRQPMNTEAFF
TRBJ2-1 | NA | 15 | TRBV5-6 | NA | TGTGCCAGCAGCTTGTGGCCAGGATCCTACAATGAGCAGTTCTTC | CASSLWPGSYNEQFF
TRBJ2-5 | NA | 12 | TRBV27 | NA | TGTGCCAGCAGTGGTAGAGGAGTGACCCAGTACTTC | CASSGRGVTQYF
TRBJ2-7 | NA | 14 | TRBV2 | NA | TGTGCCAGCAGGGGAACTACAGGGTTTCGGGAGCAGTACTTC | CASRGTTGFREQYF
TRBJ2-7 | NA | 17 | TRBV15 | NA | TGTGCCACCAGCAGAGATGTGCGGGCAGGGGTTCCCTACGAGCAGTACTTC | CATSRDVRAGVPYEQYF
TRBJ1-1 | NA | 17 | TRBV13 | TRBD1 | TGTGCCAGCAGCTTAGAGGGACAGGGGGGCCCTGGCACTGAAGCTTTCTTT | CASSLEGQGGPGTEAFF
TRBJ2-1 | NA | 11 | TRBV5-1 | NA | TGCGCCAGCAGCTTGGGTCCGGAGCAGTTCTTC | CASSLGPEQFF
TRBJ1-1 | NA | 13 | TRBV28 | NA | TGTGCCAGCAGTTTAGGAGGAAAGGCTGAAGCTTTCTTT | CASSLGGKAEAFF
TRBJ2-1 | NA | 13 | TRBV9 | TRBD2 | TGTGCCAGCAGCGTAGAAGGGAGGGACGAGCAGTTCTTC | CASSVEGRDEQFF
TRBJ1-6 | few | 14 | TRBV19 | TRBD1 | TGTGCCAGTAGATCGGGACAGGAGTCATCACCCCTCCACTTT | CASRSGQESSPLHF
TRBJ2-2 | NA | 17 | TRBV18 | TRBD2 | TGTGCCAGCTCACCTTTTGGGACTACTACGAACACCGGGGAGCTGTTTTTT | CASSPFGTTTNTGELFF
TRBJ2-2 | NA | 15 | TRBV5-4 | NA | TGTGCCAGCAGCTCCTCAGGGGATGGCACCGGGGAGCTGTTTTTT | CASSSSGDGTGELFF
TRBJ2-7 | NA | 15 | TRBV25-1 | NA | TGTGCCAGCAACGCTCTTGGGACGGAGGGTAGCGAGCAGTACTTC | CASNALGTEGSEQYF
TRBJ2-7 | NA | 16 | TRBV5-4 | TRBD2 | TGTGCCAGCAGCTTGGCCGGACTAGTAGGGGCCTACGAGCAGTACTTC | CASSLAGLVGAYEQYF
TRBJ1-1 | NA | 14 | TRBV7-6 | TRBD1 | TGTGCCAGCAGCTCGACAGGGTCTCGGGCTGAAGCTTTCTTT | CASSSTGSRAEAFF
TRBJ2-3 | once | 15 | TRBV4-1 | NA | TGCGCCAGCAGCCGGATAGCAGTCGTCACAGATACGCAGTATTTT | CASSRIAVVTDTQYF
TRBJ2-7 | NA | 14 | TRBV28 | NA | TGTGCCAGCATCCGCGACAGTTCATCCTACGAGCAGTACTTC | CASIRDSSSYEQYF
TRBJ2-7 | NA | 16 | TRBV4-2 | TRBD2 | TGTGCCAGCAGCCAAGGGGGGAGGGACCGCTCCTACGAGCAGTACTTC | CASSQGGRDRSYEQYF
TRBJ1-4 | NA | 16 | TRBV7-6 | TRBD1 | TGTGCCAGCAGCTCGACAGGGTACGGAGCTAATGAAAAACTGTTTTTT | CASSSTGYGANEKLFF
TRBJ2-7 | NA | 17 | TRBV7-9 | TRBD1 | TGTGCCAGCAGCCGTGCCACCGGGACAGGCCTTCGGGGCGAGCAGTACTTC | CASSRATGTGLRGEQYF
TRBJ2-1 | NA | 13 | TRBV6-5 | TRBD2 | TGTGCCAGCACTAGCGGGGGGTGGAATGAGCAGTTCTTC | CASTSGGWNEQFF
TRBJ2-1 | few | 16 | TRBV18 | NA | TGTGCCAGCTCACCACTAGGAAGGACTCTAGCCAATGAGCAGTTCTTC | CASSPLGRTLANEQFF
TRBJ1-3 | NA | 12 | TRBV29-1 | NA | TGCAGCGTTCTGGCTTCTGGAAACACCATATATTTT | CSVLASGNTIYF
TRBJ1-3 | NA | 14 | TRBV11-3 | NA | TGTGCCAGCACCCCCCGGGGGGCTGGAAACACCATATATTTT | CASTPRGAGNTIYF
TRBJ2-4 | NA | 13 | TRBV13 | NA | TGTGCCAGCAGCTTAGGCGGAGCGGACATTCAGTACTTC | CASSLGGADIQYF
TRBJ2-5 | NA | 15 | TRBV5-1 | TRBD2 | TGCGCCAGCAGCTCGGGACTAGCGTTACGGGAGACCCAGTACTTC | CASSSGLALRETQYF
TRBJ1-5 | NA | 14 | TRBV6-6 | NA | TGTGCCAGTAACGGGAGGGATCCCAATCAGCCCCAGCATTTT | CASNGRDPNQPQHF
TRBJ2-1 | NA | 11 | TRBV5-1 | NA | TGCGCCAGCAACGGGAACAATGAGCAGTTCTTC | CASNGNNEQFF
TRBJ2-1 | NA | 14 | TRBV30 | TRBD1 | TGTGCCTGGAGTTTGGGACAGGCCTACAATGAGCAGTTCTTC | CAWSLGQAYNEQFF
TRBJ2-7 | once | 14 | TRBV5-4 | NA | TGTGCCAGCAGCTTGGGGGGGCCATACAACGAGCAGTACTTC | CASSLGGPYNEQYF
TRBJ2-6 | NA | 17 | TRBV27 | TRBD1 | TGTGCCAGCTTTTTTCGGCCGGGACAGTCTGGGGCCAACGTCCTGACTTTC | CASFFRPGQSGANVLTF
TRBJ2-1 | NA | 15 | TRBV9 | TRBD2 | TGTGCCAGCAGCATCCTAGCGGGGGAATACAATGAGCAGTTCTTC | CASSILAGEYNEQFF
TRBJ1-1 | NA | 14 | TRBV29-1 | NA | TGCAGCGTTGAAGATCAGGCAGAATTGTCTGAAGCTTTCTTT | CSVEDQAELSEAFF
TRBJ1-3 | once | 13 | TRBV10-3 | NA | TGTGCCATCAGTAGGGGATCTGGAAACACCATATATTTT | CAISRGSGNTIYF
TRBJ2-1 | NA | 20 | TRBV10-1 | TRBD2 | TGCGCCAGCAGTGAGTACAGACTAGCGGGCGAAAAAAACCGGTCCGATGAGCAGTTCTTC | CASSEYRLAGEKNRSDEQFF
TRBJ1-5 | medium-sized | 14 | TRBV28 | TRBD1 | TGTGCCAGCAGTTTTTCCCAGGGGGTAGGGCCCCAGCATTTT | CASSFSQGVGPQHF
TRBJ2-2 | NA | 14 | TRBV6-5 | NA | TGTGCCAGCAGCCAAACGGCGGGCACCGGGGAGCTGTTTTTT | CASSQTAGTGELFF